This TCR beta chain appears in the sequencing data of a study of T and B cells in COVID-19 patients. For the study at large: Peripheral blood came from COVID-19 patients with active infection or after recovery. At median age around 34 years, recovered patients were younger than active-infection patients at roughly 71.

With 5 bases clipped from V and 3 bases from J, the junction kept 3 bases outside the gene matches. The CDR3 has 14 amino acids. CDR1 and CDR2 from the germline V gene are MNHEY and SMNVEV (reference sequence). This clonotype appeared once. Blood genomic DNA input for TRB amplification was about 240-500 ng. BIOMED2 TRB-A/B primer pools were used in multiplex TRB PCR. Via MiXCR, TCRdb re-called the multiplex PCR reads, giving one row per CDR3 protein. The data hold approximately 13,000 distinct CDR3 sequences, with roughly 26% observed a single time. The TCR originated in a human donor who had recovered from COVID-19. The rearrangement links TRBV27 to TRBJ1-2, with TRBD1 matching 10 bases. The source material was blood. The CDR3 is CASSADRGDYGYTF. CDR3 DNA sequence: TGTGCCAGCAGTGCGGACAGGGGGGACTATGGCTACACCTTC.